This TCR beta chain was sequenced in a study of blood T cell repertoires in COVID-19. The CDR3 spans 20 residues. The ends lost 6 bases at V and 0 bases at J; junction bases unmatched: 14. Germline V gene data show CDR1 as LGHDT and CDR2 as YNNKEL (reference sequence). The assay was immunoSEQ multiplex PCR, and TCRdb's table has in-frame clones only and misses some. The data hold 180,000 or so clones, with about 80% observed a single time. The source material was PBMCs or T cells enriched from blood (not recorded which). The V gene is TRBV3-1 (or the pseudogene TRBV3-2), the J gene TRBJ2-6; TRBD1 agrees at 10 bases. This receptor was taken from a man aged 45 to 65 who had recovered from COVID-19. CDR3 residues: CASSDRGRGGVDSGANVLTF. The CDR3 DNA reads TGTGCCAGCAGTGACAGGGGGCGCGGTGGTGTTGACTCTGGGGCCAACGTCCTGACTTTC.